A single sample gave rise to the 3 T cell receptor beta chains below, sequenced in a study of patients and donors after allogeneic stem cell transplantation. Via MiXCR, TCRdb re-called the RT-PCR reads, giving one row per CDR3 protein. The table has about 960,000 distinct CDR3 sequences, more than 15% seen once. The sequencing sample was made of blood, either unsorted or a sorted T cell fraction (not recorded which). These receptors came from a human donor who was either an allogeneic HSCT recipient or a stem cell or donor lymphocyte infusion donor (not recorded which). It is not recorded whose cells these are; they may come from a transplant donor.

The rearrangement links TRBV5-1 to TRBJ2-2; 7 positions agree with TRBD1. This CDR3 is 17 amino acids long. The V segment lost 0 bases and the J segment 6 bases; nucleotides outside the gene matches: 11. Germline V gene sequence: CDR1 SGHRS, CDR2 YFSETQ. The CDR3 coding sequence is TGCGCCAGCAGCTTGGGACTTAAGACAGGGTACGCCGGGGAGCTGTTTTTT. Translating gives CASSLGLKTGYAGELFF.

The V gene is TRBV9, the J gene TRBJ1-5; unclear D gene. The CDR3 has 16 residues. The V end was cut by 0 bases, the J end by 1 base, with 11 bases between. Looked up from germline, CDR1 is SGDLS and CDR2 is YYNGEE. This CDR3 is CASSVGKGGSNQPQHF. CDR3 in DNA: TGTGCCAGCAGCGTAGGGAAAGGCGGAAGCAATCAGCCCCAGCATTTT.

This clonotype was seen a few times. The rearrangement uses TRBV12-3 or TRBV12-4 and TRBJ1-5; D might be TRBD1 (5 bases). The CDR3 contains 18 residues. V was shortened by 6 bases and J by 4 bases, with 25 bases between the two germline ends. CDR3 loop: CASSQNTGPGIGNQPQHF. The CDR3 region has the DNA TGTGCCAGCAGCCAAAACACAGGACCGGGAATCGGTAATCAGCCCCAGCATTTT.